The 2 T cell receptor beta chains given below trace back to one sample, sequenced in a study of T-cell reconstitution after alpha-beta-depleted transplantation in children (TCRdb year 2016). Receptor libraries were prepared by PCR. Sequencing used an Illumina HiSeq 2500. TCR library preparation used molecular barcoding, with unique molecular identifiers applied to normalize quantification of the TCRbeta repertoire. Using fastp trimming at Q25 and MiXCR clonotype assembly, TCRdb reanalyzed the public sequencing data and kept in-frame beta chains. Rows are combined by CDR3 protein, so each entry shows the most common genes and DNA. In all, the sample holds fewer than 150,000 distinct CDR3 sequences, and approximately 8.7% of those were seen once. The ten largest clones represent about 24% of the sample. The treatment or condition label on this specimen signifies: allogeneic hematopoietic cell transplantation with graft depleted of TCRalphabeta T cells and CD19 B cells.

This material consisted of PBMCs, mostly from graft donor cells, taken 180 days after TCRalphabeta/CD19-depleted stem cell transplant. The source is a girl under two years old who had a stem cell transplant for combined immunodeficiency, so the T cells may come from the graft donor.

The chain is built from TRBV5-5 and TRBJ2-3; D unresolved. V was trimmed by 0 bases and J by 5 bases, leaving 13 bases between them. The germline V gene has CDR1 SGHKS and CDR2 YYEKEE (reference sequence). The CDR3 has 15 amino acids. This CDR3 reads CASSLVPGAGDTQYF. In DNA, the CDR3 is TGTGCCAGCAGCTTGGTCCCAGGAGCTGGAGATACGCAGTATTTT.

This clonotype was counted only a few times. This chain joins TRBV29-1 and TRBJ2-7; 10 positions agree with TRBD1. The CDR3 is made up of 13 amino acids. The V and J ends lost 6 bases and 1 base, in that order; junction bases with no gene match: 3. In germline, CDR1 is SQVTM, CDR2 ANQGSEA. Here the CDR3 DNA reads TGCAGCGTCACGGGACAGGGGTCCTACGAGCAGTACTTC. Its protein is CSVTGQGSYEQYF.